A single sample gave rise to the 18 T cell receptor beta chains below, sequenced in a study of T-cell reconstitution after alpha-beta-depleted transplantation in children. Researchers prepared the TCRbeta library using unique molecular identifiers, the study reports. One entry per CDR3 protein results from TCRdb running MiXCR on the PCR reads. The table lists fewer than 700,000 distinct CDR3 sequences, roughly 13% of them singletons. Sequencing was performed on PBMCs, mostly from graft donor cells, taken 360 days after TCRalphabeta/CD19-depleted stem cell transplant. The receptor set was obtained from a male patient younger than 18 who had a stem cell transplant for acute myeloid leukemia, so the T cells may come from the graft donor.

There are a few counts of this clonotype. The rearrangement joins TRBV6-5 to TRBJ1-4; D might be TRBD1 (6 bases). CDR1 MNHEY and CDR2 SVGAGI come from the germline V gene. Trimming took off 8 bases at V and 7 bases at J, with 17 bases between the two ends. There are 14 residues in the CDR3. The CDR3 here is CASFRGPGAEKLFF. CDR3 DNA: TGTGCCAGCTTCAGGGGCCCGGGGGCTGAAAAACTGTTTTTT.

This rearrangement joins TRBV12-3 or TRBV12-4 to TRBJ2-1, with 8 bases lining up with TRBD2. Losses at the gene ends were 6 bases for V and 6 bases for J; bases not matched to a gene: 10. This CDR3 spans 15 amino acids. The CDR3 spells CASSQPGLGTNEQFF. The CDR3 coding sequence is TGTGCCAGCAGCCAACCGGGACTAGGGACCAATGAGCAGTTCTTC.

This clonotype was counted between two and nine times. The J gene is TRBJ2-2, the V gene TRBV6-4, with 8 bases identical to TRBD2. CDR1 is MRHNA and CDR2 is SNTAGT in the germline V gene. V shed 5 bases, J shed 5 bases, and the junction held 10 bases outside the gene matches. The CDR3 sequence is 16 residues long. The CDR3 DNA sequence: TGTGCCAGCAGTTTCTCCAGCGGGAGTGGAACCGGGGAGCTGTTTTTT. As protein: CASSFSSGSGTGELFF.

At least ten counts were recorded for this clonotype. The V gene is TRBV12-3 or TRBV12-4, the J gene TRBJ1-1; 8 bases fit TRBD1. This CDR3 spans 14 amino acids. Losses at the gene ends were 5 bases for V and 5 bases for J; bases not matched to a gene: 7. CDR3 nucleotides: TGTGCCAGCAGTCCAGACAGGGGAGGGACTGAAGCTTTCTTT. Protein product: CASSPDRGGTEAFF.

This clonotype was counted between two and nine times. The chain couples TRBV12-3 or TRBV12-4 to TRBJ2-7; D is possibly TRBD1 or TRBD2 (5 bases each). The CDR3 sequence is 12 residues long. Trimming stripped 5 bases from V and 6 bases from J, with 11 bases between. CDR3 protein: CASSPGGFEQYF. CDR3 bases: TGTGCCAGCAGTCCTGGGGGATTCGAGCAGTACTTC.

This clonotype was observed a handful of times. V and J are TRBV3-1 and TRBJ2-1; 7 bases are shared with TRBD2. The CDR3 loop spans 17 amino acids. The germline CDR1 and CDR2 sequences are LGHDT and YNNKEL (reference sequence). Unmatched junction bases numbered 11, after V lost 3 bases and J lost 3 bases. CDR3 in amino acids: CASSQASGVPLYNEQFF. Here the CDR3 DNA reads TGTGCCAGCAGCCAGGCTAGCGGAGTGCCCCTCTACAATGAGCAGTTCTTC.

This clonotype was counted a few times. The V and J genes are TRBV5-1 and TRBJ2-5, with D tentatively TRBD1 (6 bases). Germline assignment: CDR1 SGHRS and CDR2 YFSETQ. Trimming cost V 2 bases and J 1 base, with 9 bases left between them. The CDR3 totals 14 residues. This CDR3 reads CASSFDRSQETQYF. The CDR3 DNA is TGCGCCAGCAGCTTCGACAGGAGCCAAGAGACCCAGTACTTC. The full variable domain, completed using reference TRBV5-1 and TRBJ2-5, is KAGVTQTPRYLIKTRGQQVTLSCSPISGHRSVSWYQQTPGQGLQFLFEYFSETQRNKGNFPGRFSGRQFSNSRSEMNVSTLELGDSALYLCASSFDRSQETQYFGPGTRLLVL.

There are a few counts of this clonotype. V and J are TRBV21-1 and TRBJ2-3; no DNA check was done on the table's D call, TRBD1. TRBV21-1 is described as a pseudogene. The CDR3 has 16 amino acids. CDR3 amino acids: CASSKVRDRPRDTQYF. In DNA form, the CDR3 reads TGTGCCAGCAGCAAAGTAAGGGACAGGCCTCGAGATACGCAGTATTTT.

The chain employs TRBV25-1 and TRBJ2-5; the D gene is possibly TRBD2 (6 bases). The CDR3 totals 15 residues. The V gene lost 8 bases and the J gene lost 2 bases, with 18 bases spanning the gap. CDR1 is MGHDK and CDR2 is SYGVNS in the germline V gene. The chain's CDR3 is CASCPTRRFQETQYF. The CDR3 region has the DNA TGTGCCAGCTGCCCGACTAGAAGGTTTCAAGAGACCCAGTACTTC. The full variable domain, completed using reference TRBV25-1 and TRBJ2-5, is EADIYQTPRYLVIGTGKKITLECSQTMGHDKMYWYQQDPGMELHLIHYSYGVNSTEKGDLSSESTVSRIRTEHFPLTLESARPSHTSQYLCASCPTRRFQETQYFGPGTRLLVL.

This clonotype was detected ten times or more. This sequence joins TRBV12-3 or TRBV12-4 and TRBJ2-2; D call uncertain. The CDR3 spans 14 residues. Trimming stripped 2 bases from V and 4 bases from J, with 8 bases between. Here the CDR3 reads CASSLSSVTGELFF. The DNA for the CDR3 is TGTGCCAGCAGTTTATCGTCTGTCACCGGGGAGCTGTTTTTT.

This clonotype was counted only a few times. The genes are TRBV21-1 and TRBJ1-2; TRBD1, as called in the table, went unchecked against the DNA. TRBV21-1 corresponds to a pseudogene. This CDR3 spans 14 amino acids. CDR3 residues: CASSKGSTAYGYTF. The CDR3 nucleotides are TGTGCCAGCAGCAAAGGGTCGACAGCGTATGGCTACACCTTC.

This clonotype was counted at least ten times. An end of the junction differs from the germline gene, which may be a read error. This chain joins TRBV12-3 or TRBV12-4 and TRBJ2-7, with 7 bases aligning to TRBD2. CDR3 size: 15 residues. The CDR3 spells CASSPSSGIASVHVF. The CDR3 DNA is TGTGCCAGCAGTCCCTCCAGCGGGATTGCTAGCGTACACGTCTTC.

This clonotype was detected ten times or more. The chain links TRBV12-3 or TRBV12-4 to TRBJ2-3; TRBD2 might be the D (6 bases). This CDR3 spans 14 amino acids. Deletions cut 3 bases from V and 4 bases from J, with 11 bases between. The CDR3 sequence: CASSFQAGPDTQYF. CDR3 in DNA: TGTGCCAGCAGTTTCCAAGCGGGCCCAGATACGCAGTATTTT.

V and J are TRBV12-3 or TRBV12-4 and TRBJ2-1; D call uncertain. V was shortened by 4 bases and J by 5 bases, with 6 bases between the two germline ends. The CDR3 covers 12 residues. CDR3 amino acids: CASSSPNNEQFF. The CDR3 DNA follows: TGTGCCAGCAGTTCCCCCAACAATGAGCAGTTCTTC.

This clonotype has only a few counts. The rearrangement links TRBV15 to TRBJ2-4, with 11 bases lining up with TRBD1. With 5 bases clipped from V and 7 bases from J, the junction kept 7 bases outside the gene matches. The CDR3 sequence is 15 residues long. Germline CDR1 reads LNHNV; CDR2 reads YYDKDF (reference sequence). In DNA, the CDR3 is TGTGCCACCAGCCTCCGGGGACAGGGGGTGAACATTCAGTACTTC. Protein: CATSLRGQGVNIQYF.

This clonotype was counted a few times. The chain employs TRBV28 and TRBJ2-1, with TRBD2 matching over 11 bases. This CDR3 has 18 amino acids. Looked up from germline, CDR1 is MDHEN and CDR2 is SYDVKM. V was pared by 6 bases and J by 4 bases, with 14 bases of the junction left unmatched. The CDR3 nucleotides read TGTGCCAGCAGGAATAGCGGGAGGGCCCTTGAGGGGTACAATGAGCAGTTCTTC. It translates to CASRNSGRALEGYNEQFF.

The chain combines TRBV12-3 or TRBV12-4 with TRBJ2-7; 10 bases align to TRBD2. V was clipped by 6 bases and J by 0 bases; unmatched bases: 2. The CDR3 is made up of 14 amino acids. The CDR3 spells CASRIAGGSYEQYF. CDR3 bases: TGTGCCAGCAGGATAGCGGGAGGCTCCTACGAGCAGTACTTC.

The chain employs TRBV20-1 and TRBJ2-3; D call uncertain. CDR3 length: 14 residues. Germline V lookup: CDR1 DFQATT, CDR2 SNEGSKA (reference sequence). V lost 0 bases to trimming and J lost 1 base, with 8 bases between them. The CDR3 DNA is TGCAGTGCTAGAGAGGGTCGGGGCACAGATACGCAGTATTTT. Its translation: CSAREGRGTDTQYF.